The rows below give T cell receptor beta chains drawn from one sample of a study of T cell repertoires in cytomegalovirus infection. One entry per CDR3 protein results from TCRdb running MiXCR on the reads. The sample consists of under 600,000 distinct CDR3 sequences, 15% to 20% of them appearing once. The sample taken for sequencing was CD8+ T cells from PBMCs. The receptors stem from a human donor in good health (CMV status not recorded). Some clones in this sample may be carry-over from other donors' samples. CDR3s include the opening cysteine and the closing phenylalanine or tryptophan. The D gene is left open where the match is weak. Clone size is shown for a subset of rows, as once, few, many or a class of expanded clone.

TRBD1,TRBV24-1,TRBJ2-2,17,once,TGTGCCACCAGTGATCTTACAGGGGGGCCGAACACCGGGGAGCTGTTTTTT,CATSDLTGGPNTGELFF
.,TRBV7-9,TRBJ2-7,16,many,TGTGCCAGCAGCTTCCCCCTAGGCGGAAGCTCCTACGAGCAGTACTTC,CASSFPLGGSSYEQYF
.,TRBV7-2,TRBJ1-1,18,many,TGTGCCAGCAGCTTAGTCGCCCCCAGGATAGGGCTGAACACTGAAGCTTTCTTT,CASSLVAPRIGLNTEAFF
TRBD2,TRBV28,TRBJ2-6,19,.,TGTGCCAGCAGTTTTCAGCTAGCGGGCTTCTCGTCTGGGGCCAACGTCCTGACTTTC,CASSFQLAGFSSGANVLTF
.,TRBV12-3/TRBV12-4,TRBJ1-1,15,many,TGTGCCAGCAGGCGAGACCAGGGCCTAGACACTGAAGCTTTCTTT,CASRRDQGLDTEAFF
.,TRBV27,TRBJ2-7,13,.,TGTGCCAGCAGTCTTTATTCCAGGCGGGAGCAGTACTTC,CASSLYSRREQYF
.,TRBV6-1,TRBJ2-1,15,many,TGTGCCAGCAGTGAAACTTGGGGCGCTCCGAATGAGCAGTTCTTC,CASSETWGAPNEQFF
TRBD2,TRBV6-5,TRBJ2-1,16,.,TGTGCCAGCAGTTACTCAGGCGGGAGCCTAGTGAATGAGCAGTTCTTC,CASSYSGGSLVNEQFF
.,TRBV19,TRBJ2-1,12,.,TGTGCCAGTAGTATAGGTCCCAATGAGCAGTTCTTC,CASSIGPNEQFF
.,TRBV7-6,TRBJ1-6,12,.,TGTGCCAGCAGCTTAGGAGAGCCACCCCTCCACTTT,CASSLGEPPLHF
TRBD2,TRBV27,TRBJ2-3,17,few,TGTGCCAGCAGTTCTCGGGGGGGGGGGACGCGCTCCGATACGCAGTATTTT,CASSSRGGGTRSDTQYF
.,TRBV9,TRBJ1-1,11,.,TGTGCCAGCGGGGGGATCGAGGGAGCTTTCTTT,CASGGIEGAFF
TRBD1,TRBV28,TRBJ1-5,13,.,TGTGCCAGCAATCCAGGGGGATACCAGCCCCAGCATTTT,CASNPGGYQPQHF
TRBD2,TRBV4-1,TRBJ2-3,16,many,TGCGCCAGCAGCCGGGGTGGCGGGGGGGCCAGCGATACGCAGTATTTT,CASSRGGGGASDTQYF
TRBD2,TRBV14,TRBJ2-7,14,.,TGTGCCAGCAGCTCTAGCCTCGGGGGGTACGAGCAGTACTTC,CASSSSLGGYEQYF
.,TRBV28,TRBJ2-7,15,few,TGTGCCAGCAGTTTGGACAGCAGGAAACTTTACGAGCAGTACTTC,CASSLDSRKLYEQYF
.,TRBV7-9,TRBJ2-1,10,many,TGTGCCAGCAGCTTTGGTGAGCAGTTCTTC,CASSFGEQFF
TRBD2,TRBV20-1,TRBJ2-7,13,.,TGCAGTGCGCCCGGGACTAGCTCCTACGAGCAGTACTTC,CSAPGTSSYEQYF